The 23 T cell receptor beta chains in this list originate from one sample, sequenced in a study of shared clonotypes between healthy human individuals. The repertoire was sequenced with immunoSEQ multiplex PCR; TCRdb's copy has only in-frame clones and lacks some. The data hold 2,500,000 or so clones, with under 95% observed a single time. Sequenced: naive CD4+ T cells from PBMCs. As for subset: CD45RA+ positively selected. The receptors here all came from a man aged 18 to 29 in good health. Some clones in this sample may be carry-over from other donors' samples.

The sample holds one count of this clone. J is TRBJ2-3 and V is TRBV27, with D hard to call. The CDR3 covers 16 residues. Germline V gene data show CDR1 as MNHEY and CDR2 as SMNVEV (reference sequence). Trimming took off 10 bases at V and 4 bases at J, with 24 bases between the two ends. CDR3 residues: CATKRAGPSAPDTQYF. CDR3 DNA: TGTGCCACCAAAAGGGCCGGACCATCCGCCCCAGATACGCAGTATTTT.

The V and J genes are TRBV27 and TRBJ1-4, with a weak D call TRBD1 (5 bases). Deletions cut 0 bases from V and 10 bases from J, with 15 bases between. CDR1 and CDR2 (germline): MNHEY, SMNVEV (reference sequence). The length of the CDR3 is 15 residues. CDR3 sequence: CASSLSLSAGGKLFF. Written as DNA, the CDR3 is TGTGCCAGCAGTTTATCCTTGAGTGCCGGGGGAAAACTGTTTTTT.

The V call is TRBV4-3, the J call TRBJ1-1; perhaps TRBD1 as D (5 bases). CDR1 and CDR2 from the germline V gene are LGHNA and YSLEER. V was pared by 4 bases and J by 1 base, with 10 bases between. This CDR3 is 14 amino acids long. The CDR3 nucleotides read TGCGCCAGCAGCCTCGTGGGGGGGAACACTGAAGCTTTCTTT. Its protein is CASSLVGGNTEAFF.

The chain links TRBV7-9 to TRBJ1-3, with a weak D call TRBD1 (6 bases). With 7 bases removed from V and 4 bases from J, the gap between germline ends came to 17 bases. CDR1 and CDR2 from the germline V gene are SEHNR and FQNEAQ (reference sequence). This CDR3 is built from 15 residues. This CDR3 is CASNVVGAQGNTIYF. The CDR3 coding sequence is TGTGCCAGCAACGTAGTGGGGGCTCAGGGAAACACCATATATTTT.

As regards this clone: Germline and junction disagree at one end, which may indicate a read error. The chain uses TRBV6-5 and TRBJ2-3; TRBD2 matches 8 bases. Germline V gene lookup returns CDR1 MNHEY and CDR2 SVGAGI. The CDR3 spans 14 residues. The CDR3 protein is CASGYGRASDTQYF. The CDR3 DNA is TGTGCCAGCGGTTACGGGAGGGCGTCCGATACGCAGTATTTT.

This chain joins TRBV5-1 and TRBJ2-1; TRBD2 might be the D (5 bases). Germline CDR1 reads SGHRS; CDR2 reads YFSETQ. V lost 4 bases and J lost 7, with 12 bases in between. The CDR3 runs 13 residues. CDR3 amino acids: CASSVGPGNEQFF. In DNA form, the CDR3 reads TGCGCCAGCAGCGTTGGACCGGGAAATGAGCAGTTCTTC.

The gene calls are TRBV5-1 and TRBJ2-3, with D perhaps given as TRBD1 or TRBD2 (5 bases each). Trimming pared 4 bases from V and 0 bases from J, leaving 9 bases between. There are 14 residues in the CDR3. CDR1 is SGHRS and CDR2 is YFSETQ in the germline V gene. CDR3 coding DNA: TGCGCCAGCAGCAGGGGACCCAGCACAGATACGCAGTATTTT. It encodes CASSRGPSTDTQYF.

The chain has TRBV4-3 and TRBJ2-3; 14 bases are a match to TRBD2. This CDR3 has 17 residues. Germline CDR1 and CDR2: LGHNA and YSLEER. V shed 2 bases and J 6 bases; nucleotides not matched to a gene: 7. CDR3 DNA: TGCGCCAGCAGCCAACAACCGAGACTAGCGGGAGGGGATACGCAGTATTTT. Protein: CASSQQPRLAGGDTQYF.

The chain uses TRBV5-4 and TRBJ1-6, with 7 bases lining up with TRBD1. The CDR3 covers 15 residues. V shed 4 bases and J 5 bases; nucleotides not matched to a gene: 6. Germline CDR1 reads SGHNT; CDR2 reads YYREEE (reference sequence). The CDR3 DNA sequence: TGTGCCAGCAGCCCCACAGGGGCCAATAATTCACCCCTCCACTTT. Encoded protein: CASSPTGANNSPLHF.

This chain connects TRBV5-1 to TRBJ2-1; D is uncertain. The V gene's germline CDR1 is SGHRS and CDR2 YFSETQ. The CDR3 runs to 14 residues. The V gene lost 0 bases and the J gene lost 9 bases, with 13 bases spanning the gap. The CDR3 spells CASSLVVGVLEQFF. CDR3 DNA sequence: TGCGCCAGCAGCTTGGTCGTTGGGGTCCTTGAGCAGTTCTTC. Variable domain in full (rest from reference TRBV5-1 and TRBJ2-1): KAGVTQTPRYLIKTRGQQVTLSCSPISGHRSVSWYQQTPGQGLQFLFEYFSETQRNKGNFPGRFSGRQFSNSRSEMNVSTLELGDSALYLCASSLVVGVLEQFFGPGTRLTVL.

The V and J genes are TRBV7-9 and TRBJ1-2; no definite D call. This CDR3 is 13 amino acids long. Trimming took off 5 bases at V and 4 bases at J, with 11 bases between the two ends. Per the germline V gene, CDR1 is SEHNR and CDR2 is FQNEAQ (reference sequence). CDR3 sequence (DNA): TGTGCCAGCAGCCCTGGGGATGGCTATGGCTACACCTTC. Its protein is CASSPGDGYGYTF.

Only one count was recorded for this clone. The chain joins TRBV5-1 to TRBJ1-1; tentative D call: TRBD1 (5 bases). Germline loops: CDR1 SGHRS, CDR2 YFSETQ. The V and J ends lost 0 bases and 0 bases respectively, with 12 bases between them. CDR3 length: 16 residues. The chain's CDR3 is CASSLGGSGVNTEAFF. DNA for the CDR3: TGCGCCAGCAGCTTGGGAGGATCGGGGGTGAACACTGAAGCTTTCTTT.

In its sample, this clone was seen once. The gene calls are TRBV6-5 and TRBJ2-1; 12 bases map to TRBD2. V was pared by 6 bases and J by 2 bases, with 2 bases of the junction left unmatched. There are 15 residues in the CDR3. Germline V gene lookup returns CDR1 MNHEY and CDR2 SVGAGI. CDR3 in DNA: TGTGCCAGCAGGAGACTAGCGGGAGCCTACAATGAGCAGTTCTTC. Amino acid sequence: CASRRLAGAYNEQFF.

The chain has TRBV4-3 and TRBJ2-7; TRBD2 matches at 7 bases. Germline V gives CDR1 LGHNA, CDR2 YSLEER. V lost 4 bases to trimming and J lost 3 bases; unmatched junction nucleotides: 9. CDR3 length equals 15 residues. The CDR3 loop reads CASSRGSGGSYEQYF. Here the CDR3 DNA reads TGCGCCAGCAGCCGCGGGAGCGGCGGGAGCTACGAGCAGTACTTC.

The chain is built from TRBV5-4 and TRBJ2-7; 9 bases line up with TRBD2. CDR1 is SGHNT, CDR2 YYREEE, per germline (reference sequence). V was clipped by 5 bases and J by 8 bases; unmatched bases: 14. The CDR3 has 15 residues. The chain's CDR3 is CASRSWGAGGSKQYF. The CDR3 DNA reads TGTGCCAGCAGGTCGTGGGGAGCGGGAGGAAGCAAGCAGTACTTC.

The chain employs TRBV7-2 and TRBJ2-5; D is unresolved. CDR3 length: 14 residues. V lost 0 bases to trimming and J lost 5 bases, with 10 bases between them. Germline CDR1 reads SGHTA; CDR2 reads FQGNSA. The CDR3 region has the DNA TGTGCCAGCAGCTTAGCGCTTTCCTCCGAGACCCAGTACTTC. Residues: CASSLALSSETQYF.

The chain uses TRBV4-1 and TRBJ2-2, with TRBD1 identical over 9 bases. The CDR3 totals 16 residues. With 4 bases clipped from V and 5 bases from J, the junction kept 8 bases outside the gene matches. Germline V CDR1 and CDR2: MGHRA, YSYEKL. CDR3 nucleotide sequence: TGCGCCAGCAGCCCAGGGGAGACAGGGGGGACCGGGGAGCTGTTTTTT. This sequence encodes CASSPGETGGTGELFF.

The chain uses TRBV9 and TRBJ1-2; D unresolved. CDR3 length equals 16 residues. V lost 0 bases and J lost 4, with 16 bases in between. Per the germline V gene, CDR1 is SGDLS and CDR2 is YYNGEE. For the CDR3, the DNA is TGTGCCAGCAGCGTAGGCCAGGTGGTACCCACCTATGGCTACACCTTC. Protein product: CASSVGQVVPTYGYTF.

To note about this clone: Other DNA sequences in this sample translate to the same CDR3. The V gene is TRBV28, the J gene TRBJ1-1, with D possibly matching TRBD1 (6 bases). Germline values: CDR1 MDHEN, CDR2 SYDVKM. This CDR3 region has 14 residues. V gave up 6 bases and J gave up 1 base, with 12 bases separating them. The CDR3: CASSPGQTNTEAFF. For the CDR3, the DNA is TGTGCCAGCAGCCCCGGACAGACGAACACTGAAGCTTTCTTT.

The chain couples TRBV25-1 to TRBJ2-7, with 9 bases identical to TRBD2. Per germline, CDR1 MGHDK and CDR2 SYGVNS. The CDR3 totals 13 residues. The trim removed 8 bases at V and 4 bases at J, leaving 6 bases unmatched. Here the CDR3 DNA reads TGTGCCAGCGAGTGGGCGGGAGGGTACGAGCAGTACTTC. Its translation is CASEWAGGYEQYF.

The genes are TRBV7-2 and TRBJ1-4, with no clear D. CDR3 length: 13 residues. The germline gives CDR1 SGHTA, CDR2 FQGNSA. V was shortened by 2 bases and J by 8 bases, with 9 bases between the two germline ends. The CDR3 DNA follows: TGTGCCAGCAGCTTAAGCCAGGCCGAAAAACTGTTTTTT. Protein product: CASSLSQAEKLFF.

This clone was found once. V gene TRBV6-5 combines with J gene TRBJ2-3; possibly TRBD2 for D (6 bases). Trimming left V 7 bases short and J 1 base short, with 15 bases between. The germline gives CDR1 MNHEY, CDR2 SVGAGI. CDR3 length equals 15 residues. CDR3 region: CASTLGGIGTDTQYF. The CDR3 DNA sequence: TGTGCCAGCACCCTCGGCGGGATAGGCACAGATACGCAGTATTTT.

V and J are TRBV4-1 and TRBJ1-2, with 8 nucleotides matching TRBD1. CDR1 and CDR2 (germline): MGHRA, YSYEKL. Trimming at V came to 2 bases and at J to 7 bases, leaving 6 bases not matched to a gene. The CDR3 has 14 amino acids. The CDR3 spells CASSQPGQATGYTF. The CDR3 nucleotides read TGCGCCAGCAGCCAACCGGGACAGGCGACTGGCTACACCTTC.